Below, 26 T cell receptor beta chains from the same sample are listed, as sequenced in a study of low-dose radiotherapy and immunotherapy resistance in tumors. Time point in this sample: after trial treatment. Noted treatment: LDRT plus nivolumab, ipilimumab, low-dose cyclophosphamide and aspirin (RACIN trial). TRAV- and TRBV-specific primers were used for first-strand cDNA, which covered alpha and beta chains. TCR amplification involved about 19 PCR cycles with a constant-region primer and V-primer adapter. TCRdb fed the reads into MiXCR, producing one record per CDR3 protein. The data show about 100,000 distinct CDR3 sequences, around 21% seen once. The sample consisted of PBMCs, taken after low-dose radiotherapy plus immunotherapy. These TCRs come from a male donor with prostate cancer.

In this sample, this clonotype turned up many times. The chain carries TRBV20-1 and TRBJ2-4; TRBD2 agrees at 8 bases. The trim removed 0 bases at V and 13 bases at J, leaving 14 bases unmatched. CDR3 length equals 15 residues. Germline-derived CDR1 and CDR2 are DFQATT and SNEGSKA (reference sequence). The CDR3 here is CSARDPTSGGAGQYF. The CDR3 bases are TGCAGTGCTAGAGACCCCACAAGCGGGGGCGCAGGCCAGTACTTC.

As to this clonotype: This sequence is one base from a far larger clone and is likely a read error. V and J are TRBV5-1 and TRBJ1-2; TRBD1 agrees at 7 bases. Germline CDR1 SGHRS, CDR2 YFSETQ. The CDR3 sequence is 15 residues long. This chain's CDR3 is CASSLATGDAYGYTF. DNA for the CDR3: TGTGCCAGCAGCTTGGCTACAGGGGACGCCTATGGCTACACCTTC.

V is TRBV18 and J is TRBJ1-1, with a possible D match to TRBD1 (6 bases). The CDR3 is 12 residues long. V was shortened by 5 bases and J by 6 bases, with 10 bases between the two germline ends. Germline CDR1 reads KGHSH; CDR2 reads LQKENI. The CDR3 nucleotides are TGTGCCAGCTCAGAAGGGACACCTGAAGCTTTCTTT. It translates to CASSEGTPEAFF. Full variable domain (rest looked up from reference TRBV18 and TRBJ1-1): NAGVMQNPRHLVRRRGQEARLRCSPMKGHSHVYWYRQLPEEGLKFMVYLQKENIIDESGMPKERFSAEFPKEGPSILRIQQVVRGDSAAYFCASSEGTPEAFFGQGTRLTVV.

This clonotype has ten or more counts. The chain joins TRBV7-2 to TRBJ1-4, with D unresolved. The CDR3 is 14 residues long. Germline CDR1 reads SGHTA; CDR2 reads FQGNSA. Deletions cut 2 bases from V and 0 bases from J, with 4 bases between. The CDR3 nucleotides are TGTGCCAGCAGCTTAAACCCAACTAATGAAAAACTGTTTTTT. Encoded protein: CASSLNPTNEKLFF.

This clonotype was detected ten times or more. The rearrangement joins TRBV11-2 to TRBJ2-2, with D unclear. Germline values: CDR1 SGHAT, CDR2 FQNNGV. The V end lost 1 base, the J end lost 4 bases, and 7 bases lay between the germline ends. The CDR3 spans 14 residues. As DNA, the CDR3 is TGTGCCAGCAGCTTAGGCAGGCCCACCGGGGAGCTGTTTTTT. Translation: CASSLGRPTGELFF. Full variable domain (outside the CDR3, taken from reference TRBV11-2 and TRBJ2-2): EAGVAQSPRYKIIEKRQSVAFWCNPISGHATLYWYQQILGQGPKLLIQFQNNGVVDDSQLPKDRFSAERLKGVDSTLKIQPAKLEDSAVYLCASSLGRPTGELFFGEGSRLTVL.

This clonotype appeared many times. The rearrangement joins TRBV23-1 to TRBJ2-7, with D unresolved. TRBV23-1 is designated an ORF whose function remains uncertain. CDR3 size: 11 residues. The V and J ends lost 8 bases and 5 bases respectively, with 10 bases between them. CDR3 loop: CASGPDNEQYF. The CDR3 bases are TGCGCCAGCGGCCCCGACAACGAGCAGTACTTC.

This clonotype has a count of ten or more. The V call is TRBV7-9, the J call TRBJ1-5, with D unresolved. Deletions cut 1 base from V and 6 bases from J, with 4 bases between. The CDR3 covers 12 residues. The germline V gene has CDR1 SEHNR and CDR2 FQNEAQ (reference sequence). The CDR3, as DNA: TGTGCCAGCAGCTTAGACCTTCAGCCCCAGCATTTT. Translating it yields CASSLDLQPQHF.

There are many counts of this clonotype. This rearrangement joins TRBV5-1 to TRBJ2-3; 7 bases align to TRBD2. J lost 0 bases, V lost 10 bases, and 5 bases had no gene match. CDR3 size: 13 residues. The germline CDR1 and CDR2 sequences are SGHRS and YFSETQ. The CDR3 DNA follows: TGCGCCGGGGGGGACGGTAGCACAGATACGCAGTATTTT. It yields the protein CAGGDGSTDTQYF.

A remark on this clonotype: Given a far larger clone just one base away, this is likely a sequencing read error. The CDR3 region is CASSPRQECYEQYF. The CDR3 nucleotides read TGTGCCAGCAGCCCGCGACAGGAATGCTACGAGCAGTACTTC. This rearrangement joins TRBV12-3 or TRBV12-4 to TRBJ2-7; D perhaps matches TRBD1 (6 bases). CDR3 length equals 14 residues. Trimming took off 6 bases at V and 3 bases at J, with 15 bases between the two ends.

This clonotype was found many times. The chain carries TRBV5-4 and TRBJ2-1; D perhaps matches TRBD2 (5 bases). The CDR3 is 15 amino acids. In germline, CDR1 is SGHNT, CDR2 YYREEE (reference sequence). The ends were cut back, 5 bases at V and 10 bases at J, with 22 bases in the middle. The CDR3 coding sequence is TGTGCCAGCAGTTTTGAGAGGGAAGGGCTGCAAGAGCAGTTCTTC. Translating it yields CASSFEREGLQEQFF.

This clonotype was picked up one time. A read error is likely here: a far larger clone is one base away. V and J are TRBV5-8 and TRBJ1-1; 8 positions match TRBD1. Unmatched junction bases numbered 8, after V lost 3 bases and J lost 10 bases. The germline V gene encodes CDR1 SGHTS and CDR2 YDEGEE. The CDR3 consists of 13 residues. CDR3 protein: CASSSDRGAGAFF. CDR3 coding DNA: TGTGCCAGCAGCTCCGACAGGGGAGCAGGAGCTTTCTTT.

This clonotype showed up many times. V gene TRBV6-1 combines with J gene TRBJ2-7; D is perhaps TRBD1 (6 bases). The V and J ends lost 5 bases and 0 bases respectively, with 11 bases between them. The CDR3 covers 14 residues. CDR1 is MNHNS, CDR2 SASEGT, per germline. Written as DNA, the CDR3 is TGTGCCAGCAGTCAAACAGGGTTCTCCTACGAGCAGTACTTC. It yields the protein CASSQTGFSYEQYF.

This clonotype was detected many times. This chain's CDR3 is CASSPRTGSNTEAFF. The CDR3 coding sequence is TGCGCCAGCAGCCCCCGGACAGGGAGCAACACTGAAGCTTTCTTT. This sequence joins TRBV4-1 and TRBJ1-1; 8 bases line up with TRBD1. From germline, CDR1 is MGHRA and CDR2 YSYEKL. V lost 4 bases to trimming and J lost 2 bases; unmatched junction nucleotides: 6. This CDR3 region has 15 residues.

This clonotype came up many times. The chain uses TRBV4-1 and TRBJ1-5; D possibly corresponds to TRBD1 (5 bases). With 5 bases removed from V and 2 bases from J, the gap between germline ends came to 13 bases. Germline V gives CDR1 MGHRA, CDR2 YSYEKL. The CDR3 totals 15 residues. Written as DNA, the CDR3 is TGCGCCAGCAGCGAGATCGGGGGTCGCAATCAGCCCCAGCATTTT. Residues: CASSEIGGRNQPQHF.

About this clonotype itself: This may be a read error, as it is one base from a much larger clone. This is likely a read error, given that the CDR3 carries no conserved phenylalanine or tryptophan at its end. The V and J genes are TRBV20-1 and TRBJ2-3; no reliable D call. The V end was cut by 0 bases, the J end by 3 bases, with 7 bases between. Germline CDR1 reads DFQATT; CDR2 reads SNEGSKA (reference sequence). This CDR3 contains 13 residues. CDR3 in amino acids: CSARDPRTDTQYL. CDR3 DNA sequence: TGCAGTGCTAGAGATCCCCGAACAGATACGCAGTATCTT.

This clonotype was observed at least ten times. V usage is TRBV6-6 and J usage is TRBJ2-7; either TRBD1 or TRBD2 may supply D (5 bases each). The CDR3 covers 11 residues. Germline V gene lookup returns CDR1 MNHNY and CDR2 SVGAGI (reference sequence). Trimming took off 8 bases at V and 6 bases at J, with 11 bases between the two ends. The chain's CDR3 is CASRGAGEQYF. Here the CDR3 DNA reads TGTGCCAGCCGAGGGGCCGGCGAGCAGTACTTC.

V gene TRBV5-4 combines with J gene TRBJ2-1; the match to TRBD2 covers 14 bases. V lost 4 bases to trimming and J lost 9 bases; unmatched junction nucleotides: 6. Germline-derived CDR1 and CDR2 are SGHNT and YYREEE (reference sequence). The CDR3 has 15 residues. The CDR3 DNA is TGTGCCAGCAGCCGACTAGCGGGGGGGCAAGGTGAGCAGTTCTTC. As protein: CASSRLAGGQGEQFF. Full variable domain (missing parts from reference TRBV5-4 and TRBJ2-1): ETGVTQSPTHLIKTRGQQVTLRCSSQSGHNTVSWYQQALGQGPQFIFQYYREEENGRGNFPPRFSGLQFPNYSSELNVNALELDDSALYLCASSRLAGGQGEQFFGPGTRLTVL.

This clonotype was seen many times. This chain joins TRBV19 and TRBJ2-5; 10 bases are a match to TRBD1. CDR1 LNHDA and CDR2 SQIVND come from the germline V gene (reference sequence). Trimming at V came to 6 bases and at J to 3 bases, leaving 4 bases not matched to a gene. The CDR3 sequence is 14 residues long. The CDR3 DNA follows: TGTGCCAGTAGCTGGACAGGGGGGGAAGAGACCCAGTACTTC. Translation: CASSWTGGEETQYF.

This clonotype was seen many times. The chain has TRBV6-2 or TRBV6-3 and TRBJ2-7; no clear D. CDR1 MNHEY and CDR2 SVGEGT come from the germline V gene. V lost 5 bases and J 0 bases, leaving 11 bases between the germline ends. The length of the CDR3 is 14 residues. Written as DNA, the CDR3 is TGTGCCAGCAGTGGAGACCGCCTCTCCTACGAGCAGTACTTC. Its protein is CASSGDRLSYEQYF.

In its sample, this clonotype was seen many times. J is TRBJ1-4 and V is TRBV6-2 or TRBV6-3; no clear D gene. Germline loops: CDR1 MNHEY, CDR2 SVGEGT. V lost 6 bases and J lost 2, with 16 bases in between. The CDR3 is 16 residues long. The CDR3 region is CASRTAGKFTNEKLFF. The CDR3 nucleotides are TGTGCCAGCAGAACGGCCGGGAAGTTCACTAATGAAAAACTGTTTTTT.

This clonotype was picked up many times. V gene TRBV20-1 combines with J gene TRBJ2-7, with 11 bases matching TRBD2. The CDR3 length is 14 residues. Per germline, CDR1 DFQATT and CDR2 SNEGSKA (reference sequence). The V gene end was trimmed by 2 bases and the J gene end by 4 bases; junction bases not matched to a gene: 4. DNA of the CDR3: TGCAGTGCTAGACCGACTAGCGGGGTTTACGAGCAGTACTTC. This encodes CSARPTSGVYEQYF.

This clonotype was observed at least ten times. The chain carries TRBV12-3 or TRBV12-4 and TRBJ2-5, with D tentatively TRBD1 (6 bases). The CDR3 extends over 13 amino acids. Trimming took 8 bases from V and 4 from J, leaving 14 bases between them. DNA for the CDR3: TGTGCCAGCTTACAGGGATCTGGAGAGACCCAGTACTTC. As protein: CASLQGSGETQYF.

The sample holds many counts of this clonotype. The CDR3 reads CATSRDKGGLGEQYF. CDR3 nucleotides: TGTGCCACCAGCAGAGATAAGGGGGGTCTTGGCGAGCAGTACTTC. The rearrangement links TRBV15 to TRBJ2-7; D might be TRBD1 or TRBD2, each matching 6 bases. Trimming stripped 0 bases from V and 6 bases from J, with 15 bases between. The CDR3 loop spans 15 amino acids. Germline CDR1 is LNHNV and CDR2 is YYDKDF (reference sequence).

This clonotype was observed many times. The chain uses TRBV19 and TRBJ1-6; 8 positions agree with TRBD1. V was pared by 5 bases and J by 9 bases, with 9 bases of the junction left unmatched. The CDR3 is 15 residues long. From germline, CDR1 is LNHDA and CDR2 SQIVND (reference sequence). CDR3 sequence (DNA): TGTGCCAGTAGTCAAGCAGCCGGGACAGGTTCACCCCTCCACTTT. Its protein is CASSQAAGTGSPLHF.

This clonotype was detected ten times or more. This chain uses TRBV7-9 with TRBJ1-2; D call uncertain. The CDR3 sequence is 15 residues long. Germline assignment: CDR1 SEHNR and CDR2 FQNEAQ (reference sequence). The V and J ends lost 3 bases and 8 bases respectively, with 19 bases between them. This CDR3 reads CASSLALPGMEGYTF. The CDR3, as DNA: TGTGCCAGCAGCTTGGCGCTTCCAGGAATGGAGGGCTACACCTTC.

This clonotype showed up many times. The chain carries TRBV20-1 and TRBJ1-5; D unresolved. Trimming stripped 3 bases from V and 11 bases from J, with 17 bases between. Per the germline V gene, CDR1 is DFQATT and CDR2 is SNEGSKA (reference sequence). This CDR3 comprises 13 residues. The CDR3 is CSASQTGFGTQHF. The CDR3 bases are TGCAGTGCTAGCCAGACCGGGTTCGGGACCCAGCATTTT.